The 4 T cell receptor beta chains given below trace back to one sample, sequenced in a study of PD-L1 blockade in urothelial cancer. Measured with immunoSEQ multiplex PCR; TCRdb has only the in-frame clones, and not every one. This table holds 90,000 to 120,000 clones, approximately 90% found once. Sequencing was performed on PBMCs, taken around atezolizumab (anti-PD-L1) treatment. These receptors originate from an elderly woman with urothelial cancer.

The V call is TRBV28, the J call TRBJ2-7, with D unresolved. Looked up from germline, CDR1 is MDHEN and CDR2 is SYDVKM. The CDR3 sequence is 12 residues long. V was trimmed by 3 bases and J by 6 bases, leaving 9 bases between them. The CDR3 sequence is CASSFLSREQYF. The CDR3 nucleotides read TGTGCCAGCAGTTTCTTGAGTCGCGAGCAGTACTTC.

The chain has TRBV11-2 and TRBJ2-3; 8 positions agree with TRBD2. Trimming took 4 bases from V and 12 from J; bases not matched to a gene: 12. Looked up from germline, CDR1 is SGHAT and CDR2 is FQNNGV. There are 14 residues in the CDR3. This CDR3 reads CASSSGLGSPSQYF. The CDR3 nucleotides are TGTGCCAGCAGCTCGGGACTAGGGTCCCCCTCTCAGTATTTT.

The chain couples TRBV11-2 to TRBJ2-7; 11 bases map to TRBD2. From germline, CDR1 is SGHAT and CDR2 FQNNGV. The J segment lost 3 bases and the V segment lost 5 bases, leaving 6 bases of the junction unmatched. The CDR3 runs to 15 residues. The CDR3: CASSPLAGGGYEQYF. The CDR3, as DNA: TGTGCCAGCAGCCCGTTAGCGGGAGGGGGCTACGAGCAGTACTTC.

V usage is TRBV5-1 and J usage is TRBJ2-7; TRBD2 matches at 9 bases. The V and J ends lost 0 bases and 4 bases, in that order; junction bases with no gene match: 5. Looked up from germline, CDR1 is SGHRS and CDR2 is YFSETQ. This CDR3 contains 15 residues. In DNA, the CDR3 is TGCGCCAGCAGCTTGGGGTCTAGCGGGACGTACGAGCAGTACTTC. Its translation: CASSLGSSGTYEQYF.